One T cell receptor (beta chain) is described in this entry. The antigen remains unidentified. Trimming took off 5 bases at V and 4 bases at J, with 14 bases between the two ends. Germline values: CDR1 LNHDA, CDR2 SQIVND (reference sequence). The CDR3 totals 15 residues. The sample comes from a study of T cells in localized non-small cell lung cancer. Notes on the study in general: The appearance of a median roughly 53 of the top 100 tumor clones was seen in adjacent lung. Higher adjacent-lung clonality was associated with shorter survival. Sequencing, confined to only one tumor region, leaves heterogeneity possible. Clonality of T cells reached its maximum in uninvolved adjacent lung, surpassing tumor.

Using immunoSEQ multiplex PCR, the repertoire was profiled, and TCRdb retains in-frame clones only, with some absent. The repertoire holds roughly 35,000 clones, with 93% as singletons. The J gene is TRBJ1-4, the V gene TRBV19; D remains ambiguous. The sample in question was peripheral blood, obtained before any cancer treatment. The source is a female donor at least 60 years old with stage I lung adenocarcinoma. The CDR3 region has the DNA TGTGCCAGTAGTCCAAGAGGACGGCTTAATGAAAAACTGTTTTTT. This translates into CASSPRGRLNEKLFF.